This T cell receptor (beta chain) derives from a study of Graves' ophthalmopathy and Graves' hyperthyroidism. Study details: Untreated patients at initial diagnosis provided peripheral blood. The study, taken as a whole, reports: In blood appeared most of the expanded thyroid clonotypes whose frequency exceeded 0.001.

As concerns this clonotype: Its specificity is not known.

Germline trimming cut 6 bases from V and 6 bases from J; bases unmatched to any gene: 3. This CDR3 spans 13 amino acids. CDR1 is SNHLY and CDR2 is FYNNEI in the germline V gene. PBMCs were density-gradient isolated from approximately 10 ml fresh blood. From RNA, the CDR3 regions of TCR beta chains were amplified and sequenced. RT-PCR with HTBI primers came first, then second-round multiplex PCR. MiXCR, applied by TCRdb to the multiplex PCR reads, yields one record per CDR3 protein. The data show around 660,000 distinct CDR3 sequences, roughly two fifths seen once. The source of this sequence is an adult man with Graves' ophthalmopathy. Input material: peripheral blood. The chain couples TRBV2 to TRBJ2-1, with 9 bases fitting TRBD2. The CDR3 reads CASRREGPNEQFF. Written as DNA, the CDR3 is TGTGCCAGCAGGCGGGAGGGCCCCAATGAGCAGTTCTTC.